The 20 T cell receptor beta chains below come from one sample, sequenced in a study of neurological immune-mediated disorders. MiXCR, applied by TCRdb to the 5' RACE reads, yields one record per CDR3 protein. The sample yields tens of thousands of distinct CDR3 sequences, roughly 9.7% seen once. The time point here: longitudinal time-point 2. The sample consisted of PBMCs. The receptors shown here come from a man aged 30-40 years in good health.

This clonotype was seen at least ten times. V usage is TRBV18 and J usage is TRBJ2-3; 7 positions match TRBD2. The CDR3 covers 17 residues. With 1 base clipped from V and 2 bases from J, the junction kept 9 bases outside the gene matches. Germline V lookup: CDR1 KGHSH, CDR2 LQKENI. This CDR3 reads CASSPRIAGVITDTQYF. In DNA, the CDR3 is TGTGCCAGCTCACCACGAATTGCGGGAGTGATCACAGATACGCAGTATTTT.

The sample holds many counts of this clonotype. The chain has TRBV20-1 and TRBJ2-1, with 7 bases matching TRBD2. CDR1 and CDR2 from the germline V gene are DFQATT and SNEGSKA (reference sequence). The CDR3 extends over 17 amino acids. Trimming removed 0 bases from V and 4 bases from J; junction bases left unmatched: 12. CDR3 amino acids: CSARDPAGEGIYNEQFF. CDR3 coding DNA: TGCAGTGCTAGAGATCCCGCGGGGGAGGGCATTTACAATGAGCAGTTCTTC.

The table lists this clonotype with many counts. The rearrangement links TRBV5-1 to TRBJ2-6; D is uncertain. Trimming stripped 0 bases from V and 2 bases from J, with 6 bases between. The CDR3 covers 15 residues. Looked up from germline, CDR1 is SGHRS and CDR2 is YFSETQ. The DNA of the CDR3 is TGCGCCAGCAGCTTGGGGGGAACTGGGGCCAACGTCCTGACTTTC. Amino acids: CASSLGGTGANVLTF.

This clonotype occurred many times. The genes are TRBV5-1 and TRBJ2-7, with 7 bases lining up with TRBD2. CDR1 is SGHRS, CDR2 YFSETQ, per germline. This CDR3 has 15 residues. V trimming: 4 bases; J trimming: 6 bases; junction bases outside the gene matches: 13. The CDR3 nucleotides read TGCGCCAGCAGCCCCCGCGCCGGGACTATAGCCGAGCAGTACTTC. This gives the protein CASSPRAGTIAEQYF.

Many counts were recorded for this clonotype. The genes are TRBV7-9 and TRBJ2-2; no clear D. The CDR3 is 16 amino acids. Deletions cut 1 base from V and 0 bases from J, with 9 bases between. The germline CDR1 and CDR2 sequences are SEHNR and FQNEAQ (reference sequence). This CDR3 is CASSLVTDANTGELFF. The CDR3 region has the DNA TGTGCCAGCAGCTTAGTTACCGACGCGAACACCGGGGAGCTGTTTTTT.

There are many counts of this clonotype. The chain joins TRBV9 to TRBJ1-1; 8 positions match TRBD1. This CDR3 comprises 13 residues. Germline CDR1 and CDR2: SGDLS and YYNGEE. Germline trimming cut 2 bases from V and 4 bases from J; bases unmatched to any gene: 1. CDR3 in DNA: TGTGCCAGCAGCGTCACAGGGGGCACTGAAGCTTTCTTT. Protein sequence: CASSVTGGTEAFF.

This clonotype appeared many times. The J gene is TRBJ1-3, the V gene TRBV20-1, with unresolved D. The V end was cut by 3 bases, the J end by 2 bases, with 11 bases between. The CDR3 contains 14 residues. CDR1 DFQATT and CDR2 SNEGSKA come from the germline V gene (reference sequence). CDR3 coding DNA: TGCAGTGCTAGTTTACCCCACGCTGGAAACACCATATATTTT. It yields the protein CSASLPHAGNTIYF.

This clonotype was seen at least ten times. The chain combines TRBV5-1 with TRBJ1-1, with D possibly TRBD1 on 6 matching bases. CDR3 size: 16 residues. Germline loops: CDR1 SGHRS, CDR2 YFSETQ. The V end lost 3 bases, the J end lost 0 bases, and 15 bases lay between the germline ends. This CDR3 reads CASSSSWTAMNTEAFF. The CDR3 region has the DNA TGCGCCAGCAGCTCCTCTTGGACAGCCATGAACACTGAAGCTTTCTTT.

This clonotype was counted many times. This chain uses TRBV12-3 or TRBV12-4 with TRBJ2-4; unclear D gene. The CDR3 is 13 amino acids. V shed 6 bases and J shed 6 bases, with 12 bases lying between them. The CDR3 sequence is CASRDGNLNIQYF. The CDR3 DNA sequence: TGTGCCAGCAGAGACGGAAATTTAAACATTCAGTACTTC.

In this sample, this clonotype is medium-sized. The rearrangement joins TRBV10-3 to TRBJ2-5, with TRBD2 matching 7 bases. The V gene end was trimmed by 3 bases and the J gene end by 2 bases; junction bases not matched to a gene: 6. Per germline, CDR1 ENHRY and CDR2 SYGVKD. The CDR3 consists of 15 residues. This CDR3 reads CAISDGTSVQETQYF. The CDR3 nucleotides are TGTGCCATCAGTGATGGTACTAGCGTTCAAGAGACCCAGTACTTC.

This clonotype was counted many times. This chain joins TRBV28 and TRBJ2-7; TRBD1 is a possible D gene (5 bases). The CDR3 spans 16 residues. V was pared by 2 bases and J by 0 bases, with 14 bases between. CDR1 is MDHEN and CDR2 is SYDVKM in the germline V gene. The CDR3 DNA sequence: TGTGCCAGCAGTTTAGGTGCGCTCCAGGGCTCCTACGAGCAGTACTTC. Amino acids: CASSLGALQGSYEQYF.

In this sample, this clonotype turned up many times. The CDR3 sequence is CASSLGLAVDEQFF. In DNA form, the CDR3 reads TGCGCCAGCAGCTTGGGACTAGCTGTCGATGAGCAGTTCTTC. The J gene is TRBJ2-1, the V gene TRBV5-1; TRBD2 matches at 7 bases. Per germline, CDR1 SGHRS and CDR2 YFSETQ. The length of the CDR3 is 14 residues. With V trimmed by 0 bases and J by 8 bases, 5 bases remained unmatched.

This clonotype was counted ten times or more. The CDR3 coding sequence is TGCGCCAGCAGCCTACGGCCTAGCGGGACCTCCTACAATGAGCAGTTCTTC. Translating gives CASSLRPSGTSYNEQFF. The rearrangement joins TRBV5-1 to TRBJ2-1; TRBD2 aligns across 9 bases. CDR3 length: 17 residues. J gave up 0 bases and V 4 bases, and 8 bases lay outside the gene matches. Germline V lookup: CDR1 SGHRS, CDR2 YFSETQ.

This clonotype was counted at least ten times. J is TRBJ2-4 and V is TRBV7-3, with 8 bases aligning to TRBD2. J gave up 3 bases and V 4 bases, and 5 bases lay outside the gene matches. Germline assignment: CDR1 SGHTA and CDR2 FQGTGA. The CDR3 runs to 15 residues. CDR3 sequence: CASSSTGTSKNIQYF. CDR3 sequence (DNA): TGTGCCAGCAGCTCGACCGGGACTAGCAAAAACATTCAGTACTTC.

The J gene is TRBJ2-7, the V gene TRBV7-3; possible D gene TRBD1, 6 bases. The CDR3 is made up of 14 amino acids. With 2 bases removed from V and 2 bases from J, the gap between germline ends came to 10 bases. CDR1 is SGHTA, CDR2 FQGTGA, per germline. The CDR3 coding sequence is TGTGCCAGCAGCTTATTCCCAGGGGCCTACGAGCAGTACTTC. Its translation: CASSLFPGAYEQYF.

This clonotype was seen repeatedly, ten times or more. The chain carries TRBV29-1 and TRBJ2-1; no clear D. Looked up from germline, CDR1 is SQVTM and CDR2 is ANQGSEA. The CDR3 spans 14 residues. V lost 1 base and J 7 bases, leaving 14 bases between the germline ends. The CDR3 coding sequence is TGCAGCGTTGAAGGTGGCTTCTCTGGGAATGAGCAGTTCTTC. Translation gives CSVEGGFSGNEQFF.

This clonotype was detected many times. The chain links TRBV3-1 to TRBJ2-5, with D maybe TRBD1 (6 bases). Germline CDR1 LGHDT, CDR2 YNNKEL (reference sequence). This CDR3 comprises 15 residues. The V end lost 0 bases, the J end lost 5 bases, and 13 bases lay between the germline ends. The CDR3: CASSQELQGGETQYF. CDR3 bases: TGTGCCAGCAGCCAAGAGCTACAGGGTGGGGAGACCCAGTACTTC.

This clonotype has at least ten counts. The chain uses TRBV7-6 and TRBJ2-1; TRBD2 is a possible D gene (7 bases). Germline lookup yields CDR1 SGHVS and CDR2 FNYEAQ. The CDR3 consists of 17 residues. V was shortened by 3 bases and J by 6 bases, with 21 bases between the two germline ends. CDR3 amino acids: CASSLDVGGRGGNEQFF. CDR3 coding DNA: TGTGCCAGCAGCTTGGATGTAGGTGGGAGGGGGGGCAATGAGCAGTTCTTC.

This clonotype came up many times. This sequence joins TRBV10-3 and TRBJ2-7; D gene unclear. The CDR3 sequence is 13 residues long. The germline CDR1 and CDR2 sequences are ENHRY and SYGVKD. The V gene lost 2 bases and the J gene lost 6 bases, with 11 bases spanning the gap. CDR3 DNA sequence: TGTGCCATCAGTGAGCCCGTCCCGGGCGAGCAGTACTTC. The encoded protein is CAISEPVPGEQYF.

This clonotype was counted many times. The chain links TRBV28 to TRBJ2-3; 12 bases are shared with TRBD2. Unmatched junction bases numbered 7, after V lost 4 bases and J lost 5 bases. The CDR3 has 16 amino acids. Germline V gene sequence: CDR1 MDHEN, CDR2 SYDVKM. The CDR3 region is CASSSPSGRAKDTQYF. CDR3 DNA sequence: TGTGCCAGCAGTTCCCCTAGCGGGAGGGCCAAAGATACGCAGTATTTT.